The 2 T cell receptor beta chains in this list originate from one sample, sequenced in a study of blood T cell repertoires in COVID-19. Repertoires were generated with immunoSEQ multiplex PCR, while TCRdb's copy carries only in-frame clones and drops some. The repertoire consists of 190,000 or so clones, with 89% occurring once and the leading ten covering around 7%. Sequencing used peripheral blood. These receptors were collected from a man in his forties or fifties with acute or convalescent COVID-19.

The chain recombines TRBV6-5 with TRBJ1-1; a possible D gene is TRBD1 (6 bases). Germline CDR1 reads MNHEY; CDR2 reads SVGAGI. The CDR3 sequence is 15 residues long. Trimming pared 5 bases from V and 0 bases from J, leaving 13 bases between. The CDR3 sequence: CASSLGGGMNTEAFF. DNA of the CDR3: TGTGCCAGCAGTCTAGGGGGGGGTATGAACACTGAAGCTTTCTTT.

This sequence joins TRBV4-3 and TRBJ2-7; TRBD2 matches at 8 bases. Germline loops: CDR1 LGHNA, CDR2 YSLEER. This CDR3 has 14 residues. With V trimmed by 4 bases and J by 2 bases, 4 bases remained unmatched. The CDR3 protein is CASSPAGATYEQYF. CDR3 nucleotides: TGCGCCAGCAGCCCAGCGGGGGCAACCTACGAGCAGTACTTC.